The present entry profiles one T cell receptor (beta chain) with its context. Its antigen is currently unknown. The CDR3 has 15 residues. This sample is part of a study of cytomegalovirus exposure and HLA in healthy donors. General study points: In an earlier analysis, in approximately 630 donors, most V segments appeared productive either ~87% or ~30% of the time. It was assumed in the presence/absence analyses that sequencing depth was roughly uniform across donors. A link between a missense DCLRE1C variant and TCR beta V- and J-gene trimming emerged from a later analysis.

Both 60 Vbeta primers and 13 Jbeta primers went into the PCR. Method: immunoSEQ multiplex PCR; TCRdb's copy keeps in-frame clones and lacks some. The sample shows around 170,000 clones, around 84% of them seen only once. This clonotype was obtained from a woman in her forties or fifties in good health and CMV-seropositive. The rearrangement joins TRBV21-1 to TRBJ2-7; the table's D call, TRBD2, was not checked against the DNA. TRBV21-1 constitutes a pseudogene. The sequencing input was PBMCs. CDR3 sequence (DNA): TGTGCCAGCAGCATTAGAGGTCCACTCTTTTACGAGCAGTACTTC. Its translation: CASSIRGPLFYEQYF.